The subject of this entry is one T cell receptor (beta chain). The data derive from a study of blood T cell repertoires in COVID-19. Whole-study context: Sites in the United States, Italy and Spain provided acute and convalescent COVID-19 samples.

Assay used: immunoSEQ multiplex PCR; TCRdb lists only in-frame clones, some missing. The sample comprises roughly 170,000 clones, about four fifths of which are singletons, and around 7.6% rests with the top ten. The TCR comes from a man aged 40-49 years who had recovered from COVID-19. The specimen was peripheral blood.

CDR3 sequence (DNA): TGCAGCGTTCCCGGGACTATCTCCTACGAGCAGTACTTC. Encoded protein: CSVPGTISYEQYF. The chain recombines TRBV29-1 with TRBJ2-7, with 7 bases lining up with TRBD2. CDR1 SQVTM and CDR2 ANQGSEA come from the germline V gene. J was trimmed by 0 bases and V by 5 bases; bases with no gene match: 4. CDR3 length: 13 amino acids.